Listed below are T cell receptor beta chains from one sample, sequenced in a study of T cell clonotyping in hematopoietic cell transplantation. Data came from immunoSEQ multiplex PCR; TCRdb stores just in-frame clones and leaves some out. Of approximately 2,000 clones in the sample, around 91% were seen once. The sequencing here drew on PBMCs, taken at the time of graft-versus-host disease after allogeneic stem cell transplant. The source is a young adult male patient who had an allogeneic stem cell transplant from a related donor, so the T cells may come from the graft donor. Some clones in this sample may be carry-over from other donors' samples. Both conserved end residues are part of each CDR3. Each record gives: J gene, V gene, CDR3 length, CDR3 protein.

J: TRBJ2-1
V: TRBV6-1
length: 13
CDR3: CASSVISYNEQFF

J: TRBJ2-1
V: TRBV5-6
length: 15
CDR3: CASSAGQDSYNEQFF

J: TRBJ1-2
V: TRBV30
length: 12
CDR3: CAWSYGLRGYTF

J: TRBJ1-2
V: TRBV5-8
length: 13
CDR3: CASSLDRALGYTF

J: TRBJ1-2
V: TRBV30
length: 12
CDR3: CAWSAQGWGYTF

J: TRBJ1-2
V: TRBV4-1
length: 14
CDR3: CASSPTGQDYGYTF

J: TRBJ2-5
V: TRBV2
length: 13
CDR3: CASCTSGSETQYF

J: TRBJ1-2
V: TRBV6-1
length: 16
CDR3: CASSELWGAKYEGYTF

J: TRBJ1-6
V: TRBV6-5
length: 14
CDR3: CASRQGGRGSPLHF

J: TRBJ2-2
V: TRBV30
length: 14
CDR3: CATPAGTHTGELFF

J: TRBJ2-1
V: TRBV14
length: 17
CDR3: CASSQPPSAPLYNEQFF

J: TRBJ1-1
V: TRBV4-3
length: 13
CDR3: CASADRGGTEAFF

J: TRBJ1-6
V: TRBV9
length: 15
CDR3: CASSAEGTKASPLHF

J: TRBJ2-5
V: TRBV7-3
length: 13
CDR3: CASSLRVSETQYF

J: TRBJ1-1
V: TRBV6-5
length: 13
CDR3: CASTPGGTAEAFF

J: TRBJ1-1
V: TRBV28
length: 14
CDR3: CASSLIGVNTEAFF

J: TRBJ2-1
V: TRBV6-4
length: 14
CDR3: CASSSDPPHNEQFF

J: TRBJ2-5
V: TRBV19
length: 13
CDR3: CASSIADQETQYF

J: TRBJ2-1
V: TRBV5-1
length: 17
CDR3: CASSLLLAGVGDNEQFF

J: TRBJ2-3
V: TRBV11-3
length: 14
CDR3: CASSFGGPGDTQYF

J: TRBJ1-3
V: TRBV21-1
length: 14
CDR3: CASSKDSSGNTIYF

J: TRBJ2-1
V: TRBV19
length: 15
CDR3: CASRTPGQGRNEQFF

J: TRBJ1-2
V: TRBV5-4
length: 17
CDR3: CASSLQMPGTGARGYTF

J: TRBJ1-1
V: TRBV30
length: 12
CDR3: CAWSRGEAEAFF

J: TRBJ2-7
V: TRBV7-2
length: 15
CDR3: CASSYGGTRGYEQYF

J: TRBJ1-1
V: TRBV7-2
length: 14
CDR3: CASSLTGANTEAFF

J: TRBJ1-2
V: TRBV15
length: 15
CDR3: CATSGARFEDSGYTF

J: TRBJ2-7
V: TRBV5-1
length: 14
CDR3: CASSLGTVTYEQYF

J: TRBJ1-1
V: TRBV7-9
length: 16
CDR3: CASSSLGRLMNTEAFF

J: TRBJ1-5
V: TRBV10-3
length: 12
CDR3: CAIGQNNQPQHF

J: TRBJ2-3
V: TRBV5-6
length: 11
CDR3: CASSDTLTQYF

J: TRBJ2-6
V: TRBV18
length: 17
CDR3: CASSPPLGVKGANVLTF

J: TRBJ2-3
V: TRBV5-1
length: 17
CDR3: CASSLIILAGFTDTQYF

J: TRBJ1-3
V: TRBV27
length: 16
CDR3: CASSLRGQGYGNTIYF

J: TRBJ1-5
V: TRBV30
length: 13
CDR3: CAWRVNSNQPQHF

J: TRBJ1-3
V: TRBV7-9
length: 14
CDR3: CASSSGRERNTIYF

J: TRBJ2-2
V: TRBV19
length: 13
CDR3: CASRSYRDLRLFF

J: TRBJ2-4
V: TRBV4-1
length: 14
CDR3: CASSHRERENIQYF

J: TRBJ2-1
V: TRBV7-2
length: 15
CDR3: CASSLGVASYNEQFF

J: TRBJ2-3
V: TRBV11-3
length: 15
CDR3: CASSLYYASTDTQYF

J: TRBJ1-4
V: TRBV4-3
length: 16
CDR3: CASSQDPPGGSEKLFF

J: TRBJ1-1
V: TRBV28
length: 11
CDR3: CASRPVKYAFF

J: TRBJ1-4
V: TRBV4-3
length: 18
CDR3: CASSPRSGRLIAEEKLFF

J: TRBJ2-3
V: TRBV5-1
length: 15
CDR3: CASSLMAGAPDTQYF

J: TRBJ1-6
V: TRBV7-2
length: 15
CDR3: CASSLLGNLNSPLHF

J: TRBJ2-7
V: TRBV4-3
length: 18
CDR3: CASSHEPLGGASGYEQYF

J: TRBJ1-1
V: TRBV11-2
length: 14
CDR3: CASSPRTQRTEAFF

J: TRBJ2-1
V: TRBV14
length: 15
CDR3: CASSQVPSSYNEQFF

J: TRBJ1-5
V: TRBV19
length: 14
CDR3: CASSLGDSNQPQHF

J: TRBJ2-2
V: TRBV7-8
length: 14
CDR3: CASSPQGATGELFF

J: TRBJ2-3
V: TRBV7-2
length: 15
CDR3: CASSVGGSSTDTQYF

J: TRBJ2-5
V: TRBV27
length: 15
CDR3: CASQPSGTWGETQYF

J: TRBJ2-3
V: TRBV5-1
length: 16
CDR3: CASSLYVDSTTDTQYF

J: TRBJ2-4
V: TRBV5-6
length: 15
CDR3: CASSLGGGSWGIQYF

J: TRBJ2-3
V: TRBV6-4
length: 14
CDR3: CASKRSASTDTQYF

J: TRBJ2-2
V: TRBV13
length: 18
CDR3: CASSSATGDSGFTGELFF

J: TRBJ1-2
V: TRBV7-9
length: 15
CDR3: CASSFAGVTNYGYTF

J: TRBJ2-5
V: TRBV4-3
length: 15
CDR3: CASSQGRGRSETQYF

J: TRBJ1-5
V: TRBV29-1
length: 14
CDR3: CSVEDRGFLGPQHF

J: TRBJ2-7
V: TRBV6-4
length: 16
CDR3: CASSDSETAHSYEQYF